This TCR beta chain was obtained from a study of OX40 agonist ivuxolimab in advanced cancers. In the study overall: The patients received agonistic anti-OX40 (CD134) antibody ivuxolimab. One patient with hepatocellular carcinoma and two with cutaneous melanoma, three in all, had partial responses.

This CDR3 is built from 14 residues. The V and J ends lost 3 bases and 5 bases respectively, with 13 bases between them. Looked up from germline, CDR1 is SGHTA and CDR2 is FQGNSA. The data were produced by immunoSEQ multiplex PCR, yet TCRdb's version contains in-frame clones alone and is incomplete. Among around 65,000 clones listed, around 91% were seen once. Study-wide results and caveats: Clonal expansion from baseline to week 6 occurred in both CD4+ and CD8+ T cells.

Worth noting for this clone: Its antigen is still unknown.

The material was CD4+ or CD8+ T cells sorted from blood, obtained in a trial of the OX40 agonist ivuxolimab. The receptor's source is an adult with an advanced solid tumor such as melanoma, head and neck, liver or kidney cancer. J is TRBJ2-5 and V is TRBV7-2; weak D call: TRBD1 (6 bases). The CDR3 here is CASSFSGAGETQYF. As DNA, the CDR3 is TGTGCCAGCAGCTTTTCAGGGGCCGGGGAGACCCAGTACTTC.